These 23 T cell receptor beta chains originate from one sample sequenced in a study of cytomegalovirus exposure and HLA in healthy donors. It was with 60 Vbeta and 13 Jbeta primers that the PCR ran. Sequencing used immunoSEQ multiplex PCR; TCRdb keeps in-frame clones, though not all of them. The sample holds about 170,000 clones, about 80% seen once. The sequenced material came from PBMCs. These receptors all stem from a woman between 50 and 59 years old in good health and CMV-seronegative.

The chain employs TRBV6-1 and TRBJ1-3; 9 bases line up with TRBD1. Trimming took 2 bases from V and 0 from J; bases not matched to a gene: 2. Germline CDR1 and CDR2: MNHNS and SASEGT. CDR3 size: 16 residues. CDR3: CASSESGQGSGNTIYF. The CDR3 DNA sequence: TGTGCCAGCAGTGAATCGGGACAGGGCTCTGGAAACACCATATATTTT.

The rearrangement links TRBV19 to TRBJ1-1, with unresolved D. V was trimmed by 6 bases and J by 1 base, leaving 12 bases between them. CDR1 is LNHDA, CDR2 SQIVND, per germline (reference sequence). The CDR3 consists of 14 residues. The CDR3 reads CASRSRGWNTEAFF. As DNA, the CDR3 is TGTGCCAGTAGGAGCCGGGGTTGGAACACTGAAGCTTTCTTT.

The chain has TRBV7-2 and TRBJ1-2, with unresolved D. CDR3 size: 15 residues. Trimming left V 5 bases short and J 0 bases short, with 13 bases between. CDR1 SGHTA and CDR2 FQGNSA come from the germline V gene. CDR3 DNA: TGTGCCAGCAGCCCATCGAGGGTAGCTAACTATGGCTACACCTTC. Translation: CASSPSRVANYGYTF.

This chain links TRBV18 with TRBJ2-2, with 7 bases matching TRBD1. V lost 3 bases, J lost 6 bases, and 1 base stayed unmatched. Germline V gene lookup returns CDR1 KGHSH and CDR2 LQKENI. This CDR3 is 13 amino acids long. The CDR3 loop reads CASSPGQAGELFF. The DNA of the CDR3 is TGTGCCAGCTCACCTGGACAGGCCGGGGAGCTGTTTTTT.

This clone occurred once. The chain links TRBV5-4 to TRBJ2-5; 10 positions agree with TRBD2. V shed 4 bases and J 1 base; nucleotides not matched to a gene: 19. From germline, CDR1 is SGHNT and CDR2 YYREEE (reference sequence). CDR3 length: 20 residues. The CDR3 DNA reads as TGTGCCAGCAGCACAACCCTCCGGGCTAGCGGGAGTGGCACCCAAGAGACCCAGTACTTC. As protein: CASSTTLRASGSGTQETQYF.

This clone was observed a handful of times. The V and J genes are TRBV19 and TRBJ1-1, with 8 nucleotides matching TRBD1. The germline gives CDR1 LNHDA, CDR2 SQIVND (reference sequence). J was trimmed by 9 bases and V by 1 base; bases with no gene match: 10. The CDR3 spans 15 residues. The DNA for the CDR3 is TGTGCCAGTAGTATAGGGGGGGGACAGGTACCAAAAGCTTTCTTT. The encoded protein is CASSIGGGQVPKAFF.

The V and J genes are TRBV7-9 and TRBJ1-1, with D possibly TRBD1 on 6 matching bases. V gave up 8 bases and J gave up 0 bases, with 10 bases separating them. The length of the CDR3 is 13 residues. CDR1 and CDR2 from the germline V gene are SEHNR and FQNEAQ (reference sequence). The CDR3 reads CASRDTLNTEAFF. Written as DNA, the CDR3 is TGTGCCAGCCGGGACACCTTGAACACTGAAGCTTTCTTT.

The CDR3 loop is CAGKVGGSSPLHF. The CDR3 nucleotides are TGTGCCGGCAAGGTTGGAGGGAGTTCACCCCTCCACTTT. The chain employs TRBV6-1 and TRBJ1-6; no firm D call. V was shortened by 11 bases and J by 9 bases, with 17 bases between the two germline ends. Germline V gene data show CDR1 as MNHNS and CDR2 as SASEGT. The CDR3 extends over 13 amino acids.

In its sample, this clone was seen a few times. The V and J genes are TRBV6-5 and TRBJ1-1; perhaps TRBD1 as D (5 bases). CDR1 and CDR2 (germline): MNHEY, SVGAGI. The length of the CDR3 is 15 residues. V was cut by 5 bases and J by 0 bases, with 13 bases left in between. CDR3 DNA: TGTGCCAGCAGTCTCACCGGGACTATGAACACTGAAGCTTTCTTT. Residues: CASSLTGTMNTEAFF.

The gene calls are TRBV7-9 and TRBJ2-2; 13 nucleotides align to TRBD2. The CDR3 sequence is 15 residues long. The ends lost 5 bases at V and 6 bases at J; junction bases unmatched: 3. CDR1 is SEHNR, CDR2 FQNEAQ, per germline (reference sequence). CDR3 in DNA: TGTGCCAGCAGCCTAGGACTAGCGGGAGCCGGGGAGCTGTTTTTT. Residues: CASSLGLAGAGELFF.

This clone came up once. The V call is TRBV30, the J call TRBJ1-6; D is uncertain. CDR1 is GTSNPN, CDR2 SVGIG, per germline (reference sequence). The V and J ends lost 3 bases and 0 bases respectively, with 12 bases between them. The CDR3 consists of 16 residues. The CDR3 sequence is CAWSVVSSSYNSPLHF. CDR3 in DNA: TGTGCCTGGAGCGTTGTTAGCAGCTCCTATAATTCACCCCTCCACTTT.

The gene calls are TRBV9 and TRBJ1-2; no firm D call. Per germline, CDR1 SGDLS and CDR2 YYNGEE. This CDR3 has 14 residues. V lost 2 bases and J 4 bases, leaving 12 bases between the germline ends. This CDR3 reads CASSVRAEAYGYTF. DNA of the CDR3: TGTGCCAGCAGCGTCCGAGCGGAGGCCTATGGCTACACCTTC.

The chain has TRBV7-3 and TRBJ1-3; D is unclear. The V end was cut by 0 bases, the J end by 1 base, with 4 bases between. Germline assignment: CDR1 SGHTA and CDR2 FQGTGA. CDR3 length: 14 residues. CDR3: CASSLTASGNTIYF. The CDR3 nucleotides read TGTGCCAGCAGCTTAACAGCATCTGGAAACACCATATATTTT. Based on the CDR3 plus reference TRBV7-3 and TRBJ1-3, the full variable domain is GAGVSQTPSNKVTEKGKYVELRCDPISGHTALYWYRQSLGQGPEFLIYFQGTGAADDSGLPNDRFFAVRPEGSVSTLKIQRTERGDSAVYLCASSLTASGNTIYFGEGSWLTVV.

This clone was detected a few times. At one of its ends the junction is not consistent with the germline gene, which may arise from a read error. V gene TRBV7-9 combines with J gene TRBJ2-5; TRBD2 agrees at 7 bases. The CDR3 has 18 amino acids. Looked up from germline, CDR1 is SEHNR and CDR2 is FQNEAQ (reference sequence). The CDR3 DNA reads TGTTCCAGCAGCTTAGGGGCGGCTAGCGGAGCACTGGGGGAGACCCAGTACTTC. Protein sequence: CSSSLGAASGALGETQYF.

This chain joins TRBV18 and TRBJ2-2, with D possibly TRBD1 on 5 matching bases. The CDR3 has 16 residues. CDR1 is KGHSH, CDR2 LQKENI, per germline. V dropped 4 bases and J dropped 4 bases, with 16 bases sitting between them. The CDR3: CASSLQLGVGTGELFF. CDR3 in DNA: TGTGCCAGCTCACTCCAGTTAGGGGTCGGCACCGGGGAGCTGTTTTTT.

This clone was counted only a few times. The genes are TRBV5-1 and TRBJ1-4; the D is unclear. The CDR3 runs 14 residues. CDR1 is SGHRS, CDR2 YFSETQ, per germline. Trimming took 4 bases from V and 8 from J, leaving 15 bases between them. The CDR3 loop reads CASSTGRAREKLFF. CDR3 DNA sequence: TGCGCCAGCAGCACCGGGAGGGCTCGCGAAAAACTGTTTTTT.

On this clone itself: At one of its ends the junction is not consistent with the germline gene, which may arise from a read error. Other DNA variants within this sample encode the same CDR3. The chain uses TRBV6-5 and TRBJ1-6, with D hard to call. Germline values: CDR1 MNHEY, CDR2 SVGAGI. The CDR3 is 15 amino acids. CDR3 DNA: TGTGCCAGCAGGAAAGGGAGCTCCTATAATTCCCCCCTCCACTTT. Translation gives CASRKGSSYNSPLHF.

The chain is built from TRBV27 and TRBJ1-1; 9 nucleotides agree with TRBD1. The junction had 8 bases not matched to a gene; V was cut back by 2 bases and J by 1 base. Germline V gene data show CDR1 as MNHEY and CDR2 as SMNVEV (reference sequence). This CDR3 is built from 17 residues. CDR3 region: CASSLRGQDRGNTEAFF. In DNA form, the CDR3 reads TGTGCCAGCAGTTTAAGGGGACAGGACAGGGGGAACACTGAAGCTTTCTTT.

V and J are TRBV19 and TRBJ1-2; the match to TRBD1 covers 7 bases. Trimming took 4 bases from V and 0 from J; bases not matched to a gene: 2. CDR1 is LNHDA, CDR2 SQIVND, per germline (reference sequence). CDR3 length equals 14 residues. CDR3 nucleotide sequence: TGTGCCAGTAGTAGACAGGGTGCTAACTATGGCTACACCTTC. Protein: CASSRQGANYGYTF. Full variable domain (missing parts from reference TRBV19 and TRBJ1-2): DGGITQSPKYLFRKEGQNVTLSCEQNLNHDAMYWYRQDPGQGLRLIYYSQIVNDFQKGDIAEGYSVSREKKESFPLTVTSAQKNPTAFYLCASSRQGANYGYTFGSGTRLTVV.

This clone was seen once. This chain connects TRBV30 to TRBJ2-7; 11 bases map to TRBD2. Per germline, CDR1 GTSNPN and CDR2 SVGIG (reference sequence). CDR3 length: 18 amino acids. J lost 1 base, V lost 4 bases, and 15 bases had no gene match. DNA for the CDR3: TGTGCCTGGAAAGGGGGGATAGCGGGGGGGCCCTTATCCTACGAGCAGTACTTC. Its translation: CAWKGGIAGGPLSYEQYF.

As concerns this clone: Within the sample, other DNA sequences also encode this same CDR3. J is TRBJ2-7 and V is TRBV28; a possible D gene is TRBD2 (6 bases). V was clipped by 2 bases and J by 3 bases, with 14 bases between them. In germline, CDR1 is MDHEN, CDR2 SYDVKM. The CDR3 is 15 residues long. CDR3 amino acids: CASSLGSGGIYEQYF. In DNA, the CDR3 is TGTGCCAGCAGTTTAGGAAGCGGAGGGATCTACGAGCAGTACTTC.

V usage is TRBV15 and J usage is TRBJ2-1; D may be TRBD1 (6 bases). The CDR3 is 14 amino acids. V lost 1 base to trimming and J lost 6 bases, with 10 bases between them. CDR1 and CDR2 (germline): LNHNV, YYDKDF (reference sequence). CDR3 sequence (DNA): TGTGCCACCAGCAGAGTGGTAGGGGGCAATGAGCAGTTCTTC. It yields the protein CATSRVVGGNEQFF.

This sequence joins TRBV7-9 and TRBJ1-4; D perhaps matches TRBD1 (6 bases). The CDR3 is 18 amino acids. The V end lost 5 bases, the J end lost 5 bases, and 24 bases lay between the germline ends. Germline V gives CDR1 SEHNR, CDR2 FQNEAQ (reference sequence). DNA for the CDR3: TGTGCCAGCAGCCCCCCTGGTGGACAGCCCTGGGGGAATGAAAAACTGTTTTTT. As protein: CASSPPGGQPWGNEKLFF.